This passage covers 25 T cell receptor beta chains from one sample sequenced in a study of blood T cells in healthy people across ages. A sample-barcoded 5' primer and a J-beta primer mix were used in a second PCR of about 6 to 12 cycles. TCRdb independently ran MiXCR on the 5' RACE reads; one entry per CDR3 protein. The sample gives approximately 940,000 distinct CDR3 sequences, about 48% of which show up once; 10% to 15% is in the top ten. The material sequenced was blood. These receptors originate from a young man in good health.

Points on this clonotype: Being one base from a much bigger clone, this may be a read error. The rearrangement links TRBV4-2 to TRBJ2-7; no reliable D call. This CDR3 is 13 amino acids long. CDR1 is LGHNA, CDR2 YNFKEQ, per germline. The CDR3 reads CASSQGNSYVQYF. The CDR3 bases are TGTGCCAGCAGCCAAGGGAACTCCTACGTGCAGTACTTC.

The chain combines TRBV9 with TRBJ2-1, with 7 bases aligning to TRBD2. V lost 2 bases, J lost 7 bases, and 15 bases stayed unmatched. Looked up from germline, CDR1 is SGDLS and CDR2 is YYNGEE. The CDR3 length is 17 residues. CDR3: CASSVGESGVLGNEQFF. In nucleotides, the CDR3 is TGTGCCAGCAGCGTGGGTGAAAGCGGGGTCTTAGGGAATGAGCAGTTCTTC. The full variable domain, rest sourced from reference TRBV9 and TRBJ2-1, is DSGVTQTPKHLITATGQRVTLRCSPRSGDLSVYWYQQSLDQGLQFLIQYYNGEERAKGNILERFSAQQFPDLHSELNLSSLELGDSALYFCASSVGESGVLGNEQFFGPGTRLTVL.

The rearrangement links TRBV4-1 to TRBJ2-6; D is unclear. The CDR3 covers 11 residues. CDR1 is MGHRA, CDR2 YSYEKL, per germline. Trimming left V 8 bases short and J 6 bases short, with 5 bases between. The CDR3 DNA is TGCGCCAGCGTGCAGGCCAACGTCCTGACTTTC. This gives the protein CASVQANVLTF.

The CDR3 reads CASSLFRDRGSYEQYF. The CDR3 DNA follows: TGTGCCAGCAGCTTGTTCCGGGACAGGGGCTCCTACGAGCAGTACTTC. J is TRBJ2-7 and V is TRBV11-2; 10 bases are shared with TRBD1. This CDR3 is 16 amino acids long. After removal of 3 bases from V and 0 bases from J, the junction contained 5 bases not matched to a gene. Germline assignment: CDR1 SGHAT and CDR2 FQNNGV.

There are many counts of this clonotype. J is TRBJ1-6 and V is TRBV28; the D gene is possibly TRBD1 (6 bases). This CDR3 is built from 14 residues. Trimming shortened V by 1 base and J by 7 bases, and 8 bases separated the two germline ends. The V gene's germline CDR1 is MDHEN and CDR2 SYDVKM. The CDR3 loop reads CASSLSTGNSPLHF. The CDR3 DNA sequence: TGTGCCAGCAGTTTATCGACAGGAAATTCACCCCTCCACTTT.

The chain carries TRBV4-2 and TRBJ2-2, with D possibly being TRBD1 (6 bases). This CDR3 spans 18 amino acids. Germline CDR1 LGHNA, CDR2 YNFKEQ. Trimming pared 1 base from V and 0 bases from J, leaving 15 bases between. The DNA of the CDR3 is TGTGCCAGCAGCCAAGCAGTGGTCAGGGGCGCGAACACCGGGGAGCTGTTTTTT. Translated, it gives CASSQAVVRGANTGELFF.

J is TRBJ2-7 and V is TRBV7-9, with D possibly matching TRBD1 (5 bases). Germline-derived CDR1 and CDR2 are SEHNR and FQNEAQ (reference sequence). This CDR3 is built from 15 residues. Trimming removed 2 bases at V and 3 bases at J, with 14 bases between. The CDR3 sequence: CASSLSHPGLYEQYF. CDR3 coding DNA: TGTGCCAGCAGCTTAAGTCATCCAGGGCTCTACGAGCAGTACTTC.

The genes are TRBV27 and TRBJ2-7, with TRBD1 matching over 9 bases. The CDR3 has 13 residues. V lost 8 bases to trimming and J lost 7 bases; unmatched junction nucleotides: 9. The germline CDR1 and CDR2 sequences are MNHEY and SMNVEV (reference sequence). As DNA, the CDR3 is TGTGCCAGCGGCCAAACCGGGACAGGGGAGCAGTACTTC. Its protein product is CASGQTGTGEQYF.

In this sample, this clonotype turned up a few times. The chain has TRBV20-1 and TRBJ2-1; 7 bases fit TRBD1. Germline-derived CDR1 and CDR2 are DFQATT and SNEGSKA (reference sequence). CDR3 size: 16 residues. Trimming cost V 6 bases and J 2 bases; bases outside gene matches: 13. The chain's CDR3 is CSAPDPDRAAYNEQFF. CDR3 nucleotide sequence: TGCAGTGCGCCCGACCCAGACAGGGCAGCCTACAATGAGCAGTTCTTC.

This clonotype has just a few counts. The V call is TRBV5-1, the J call TRBJ2-5, with 7 bases matching TRBD1. V trimming: 7 bases; J trimming: 2 bases; junction bases outside the gene matches: 8. This CDR3 comprises 14 residues. Germline lookup yields CDR1 SGHRS and CDR2 YFSETQ. CDR3 loop: CASGMTGFQETQYF. Here the CDR3 DNA reads TGCGCCAGCGGGATGACAGGGTTTCAAGAGACCCAGTACTTC.

The chain links TRBV3-1 to TRBJ2-2, with 9 bases identical to TRBD2. V shed 3 bases and J 6 bases; nucleotides not matched to a gene: 8. CDR1 is LGHDT and CDR2 is YNNKEL in the germline V gene (reference sequence). The CDR3 length is 16 residues. CDR3 DNA: TGTGCCAGCAGCCACGTAGCGGGGGACGTCGCCGGGGAGCTGTTTTTT. Protein: CASSHVAGDVAGELFF.

The chain is built from TRBV20-1 and TRBJ2-7; TRBD1 matches at 8 bases. Losses at the gene ends were 3 bases for V and 4 bases for J; bases not matched to a gene: 8. The CDR3 is 14 amino acids. In germline, CDR1 is DFQATT, CDR2 SNEGSKA (reference sequence). The CDR3 is CSASETGVWYEQYF. The CDR3, as DNA: TGCAGTGCTAGTGAGACAGGGGTTTGGTACGAGCAGTACTTC.

This chain joins TRBV20-1 and TRBJ2-1, with D tentatively TRBD1 or TRBD2 (6 bases each). Germline V gene data show CDR1 as DFQATT and CDR2 as SNEGSKA (reference sequence). The CDR3 has 15 amino acids. Trimming took off 6 bases at V and 0 bases at J, with 15 bases between the two ends. The CDR3 is CSAPPGGSSYNEQFF. The CDR3 DNA is TGCAGTGCCCCCCCCGGGGGCAGCTCCTACAATGAGCAGTTCTTC.

This chain links TRBV4-2 with TRBJ2-6, with D uncertain. The CDR3 consists of 17 residues. The ends were cut back, 0 bases at V and 0 bases at J, with 9 bases in the middle. CDR1 and CDR2 from the germline V gene are LGHNA and YNFKEQ. The CDR3 bases are TGTGCCAGCAGCCAAGAAGTAGGTAGCTCTGGGGCCAACGTCCTGACTTTC. Residues: CASSQEVGSSGANVLTF.

This clonotype was observed a handful of times. The chain combines TRBV7-2 with TRBJ2-3; unclear D gene. The CDR3 contains 14 residues. Germline loops: CDR1 SGHTA, CDR2 FQGNSA. Trimming left V 1 base short and J 9 bases short, with 14 bases between. CDR3 sequence reads: CASSLGVGLRTQYF. The CDR3 DNA is TGTGCCAGCAGCTTAGGTGTCGGGCTCAGAACGCAGTATTTT. The full variable domain, with the rest looked up from reference TRBV7-2 and TRBJ2-3, is GAGVSQSPSNKVTEKGKDVELRCDPISGHTALYWYRQSLGQGLEFLIYFQGNSAPDKSGLPSDRFSAERTGGSVSTLTIQRTQQEDSAVYLCASSLGVGLRTQYFGPGTRLTVL.

The chain links TRBV6-5 to TRBJ2-2; D unclear. Germline V gene lookup returns CDR1 MNHEY and CDR2 SVGAGI. V dropped 0 bases and J dropped 4 bases, with 9 bases sitting between them. The CDR3 is made up of 15 amino acids. The CDR3 sequence: CASSYSIRSTGELFF. DNA for the CDR3: TGTGCCAGCAGTTACTCGATTAGAAGCACCGGGGAGCTGTTTTTT.

The chain couples TRBV28 to TRBJ2-5; D uncertain. Germline CDR1 MDHEN, CDR2 SYDVKM. The CDR3 totals 14 residues. Trimming pared 7 bases from V and 2 bases from J, leaving 14 bases between. The CDR3 here is CASTLRNRQETQYF. CDR3 nucleotides: TGTGCCAGCACCCTAAGGAACAGACAAGAGACCCAGTACTTC.

This clonotype is a singleton in its sample. The chain carries TRBV7-9 and TRBJ2-7, with 10 bases matching TRBD1. The CDR3 is made up of 16 amino acids. The J segment lost 0 bases and the V segment lost 5 bases, leaving 7 bases of the junction unmatched. Germline assignment: CDR1 SEHNR and CDR2 FQNEAQ (reference sequence). CDR3 region: CASSPTGGFTSYEQYF. As DNA, the CDR3 is TGTGCCAGCAGCCCGACAGGGGGCTTTACCTCCTACGAGCAGTACTTC.

The rearrangement uses TRBV7-9 and TRBJ1-1, with TRBD1 matching 9 bases. In germline, CDR1 is SEHNR, CDR2 FQNEAQ (reference sequence). J was trimmed by 3 bases and V by 7 bases; bases with no gene match: 3. The CDR3 covers 13 residues. CDR3 loop: CASKQGADTEAFF. The DNA of the CDR3 is TGTGCCAGCAAACAGGGGGCCGACACTGAAGCTTTCTTT.

This clonotype was seen a few times. The chain combines TRBV12-3 or TRBV12-4 with TRBJ2-4; D not resolved. The tail of the sequence fits TRBJ2-7 better, so the J call may be wrong. The CDR3 consists of 13 residues. CDR3 sequence reads: CASSFEQLYEQYF. The CDR3 nucleotides are TGTGCCAGCAGTTTCGAACAGCTCTACGAGCAGTACTTC.

In the case of this clonotype: This clone may be a read error of a much larger clone one base away. J is TRBJ2-1 and V is TRBV5-6; maybe TRBD1 (6 bases). Germline V gene lookup returns CDR1 SGHDT and CDR2 YYEEEE. The length of the CDR3 is 13 residues. V lost 4 bases and J 6 bases, leaving 11 bases between the germline ends. The CDR3 loop is CASSVTQGNEQFF. The CDR3 region has the DNA TGTGCCAGCAGCGTAACACAGGGCAATGAGCAGTTCTTC.

This clonotype was picked up a small number of times. CDR3 region: CASSPVKNEKLFF. As DNA, the CDR3 is TGTGCCAGCAGTCCCGTCAAAAATGAAAAACTGTTTTTT. This sequence joins TRBV28 and TRBJ1-4; D gene uncertain. Trimming left V 5 bases short and J 5 bases short, with 9 bases between. The CDR3 runs 13 residues. The germline V gene encodes CDR1 MDHEN and CDR2 SYDVKM.

This clonotype was seen just once. The chain couples TRBV5-1 to TRBJ2-7; 8 bases map to TRBD2. After removal of 2 bases from V and 11 bases from J, the junction contained 6 bases not matched to a gene. The germline CDR1 and CDR2 sequences are SGHRS and YFSETQ. The CDR3 has 12 amino acids. CDR3 residues: CASSFDGGGEYF. Written as DNA, the CDR3 is TGCGCCAGCAGCTTCGACGGGGGGGGTGAGTACTTC.

This clonotype was counted a few times. This chain joins TRBV6-2 or TRBV6-3 and TRBJ2-1; 7 positions match TRBD1. The germline V gene has CDR1 MNHEY and CDR2 SVGEGT. This CDR3 is 15 amino acids long. V shed 8 bases and J 1 base; nucleotides not matched to a gene: 8. As DNA, the CDR3 is TGTGCCAGCTCGGCTCAGGGGGAATCCTACAATGAGCAGTTCTTC. The encoded protein is CASSAQGESYNEQFF.

This rearrangement joins TRBV6-6 to TRBJ1-5; 9 bases are shared with TRBD1. Germline trimming cut 6 bases from V and 0 bases from J; bases unmatched to any gene: 9. CDR1 MNHNY and CDR2 SVGAGI come from the germline V gene (reference sequence). The CDR3 runs to 17 residues. The CDR3 nucleotides are TGTGCCAGCAGGGACACCGGGACAGGGTTTAGCAATCAGCCCCAGCATTTT. This encodes CASRDTGTGFSNQPQHF.